This T cell receptor (beta chain) comes out of a study of response to subunit inactivated influenza vaccine. Whole-study findings and limits: Seasonal influenza vaccination, on each occasion, was suggested by the authors to recruit few new T cells.

This clonotype has only a few counts. Its specificity is unknown. Germline values: CDR1 LGHDT, CDR2 YNNKEL (reference sequence). The germline V and J ends were trimmed by 3 bases and 4 bases, with 12 bases remaining between them. The CDR3 extends over 14 amino acids. Each CDR3 protein gets one entry after TCRdb re-called the RT-PCR reads with MiXCR. Counted here are about 500,000 distinct CDR3 sequences, approximately 15% occurring once; the ten biggest clones make up around 3%. This TCR derives from a man between 50 and 69 years old who received an inactivated influenza vaccine. The input for sequencing was CD4+ T cells sorted from PBMCs, taken less than 30 months after vaccination. The V gene is TRBV3-1, the J gene TRBJ1-2, with D maybe TRBD1 (5 bases). The CDR3 sequence: CASSQGRGAYGYTF. The CDR3 region has the DNA TGTGCCAGCAGCCAGGGACGTGGGGCCTATGGCTACACCTTC.